These T cell receptor beta chains were read from a single sample in a study of blood T cell repertoires in COVID-19. This table comes from immunoSEQ multiplex PCR, and its TCRdb copy is limited to in-frame clones, with some not included. The table includes 150,000 or so clones, 70% to 80% detected once. The specimen sequenced was peripheral blood. The receptors shown here come from a woman over 75 with active or convalescent COVID-19. Each CDR3 is given with its conserved first and last residue. Fields, in order: D gene, clone size, CDR3 length, J gene, V gene, CDR3 protein, CDR3 DNA. D genes are given only for firm matches. The size field is filled for only some rows; it gives once, few, many or a size class.

. few 12 TRBJ1-5 TRBV7-9 CASSPGNLPQHF TGTGCCAGCAGCCCTGGCAATCTGCCCCAGCATTTT
TRBD1 . 14 TRBJ2-7 TRBV6-5 CASRDRGLVYEQYF TGTGCCAGCAGGGACAGGGGGTTAGTCTACGAGCAGTACTTC
TRBD1 . 14 TRBJ2-5 TRBV11-2 CASSPTTGGETQYF TGTGCCAGCAGCCCAACGACAGGGGGAGAGACCCAGTACTTC
TRBD1 . 17 TRBJ1-3 TRBV18 CASSPPTGAVGGNTIYF TGTGCCAGCTCACCCCCGACAGGGGCGGTCGGTGGAAACACCATATATTTT
. . 15 TRBJ1-2 TRBV3-1/TRBV3-2 CASSQNAGGSGGYTF TGTGCCAGCAGCCAAAACGCCGGGGGATCCGGTGGCTACACCTTC
TRBD2 . 16 TRBJ2-1 TRBV5-1 CASSLSRLAGNNEQFF TGCGCCAGCAGCTTATCTCGACTAGCGGGGAACAATGAGCAGTTCTTC
TRBD1 few 14 TRBJ1-1 TRBV28 CASSVDRVNTEAFF TGTGCCAGCAGTGTAGACAGGGTGAACACTGAAGCTTTCTTT
TRBD1 . 15 TRBJ2-7 TRBV18 CASSSGQGTSYEQYF TGTGCCAGCTCATCGGGACAGGGGACCTCCTACGAGCAGTACTTC
TRBD1 once 16 TRBJ2-3 TRBV7-3 CASSLGYRGRTDTQYF TGTGCCAGCAGCTTAGGGTACAGGGGGAGGACAGATACGCAGTATTTT
. . 16 TRBJ2-1 TRBV4-1 CASSQDKAGGYNEQFF TGCGCCAGCAGCCAAGATAAGGCAGGTGGTTACAATGAGCAGTTCTTC
. once 15 TRBJ2-1 TRBV5-1 CASSRSTGNYNEQFF TGCGCCAGCAGCAGATCAACAGGGAATTACAATGAGCAGTTCTTC
TRBD2 . 15 TRBJ2-3 TRBV19 CASRLAGASTDTQYF TGTGCCAGTCGGCTAGCGGGGGCTAGCACAGATACGCAGTATTTT
TRBD2 . 15 TRBJ2-3 TRBV20-1 CSASPLAGGQDTQYF TGCAGTGCTAGTCCTTTAGCGGGGGGGCAAGATACGCAGTATTTT
TRBD1 once 14 TRBJ1-2 TRBV7-2 CASSHAGGVYGYTF TGTGCCAGCAGCCACGCAGGGGGCGTCTATGGCTACACCTTC
TRBD1 . 16 TRBJ2-1 TRBV7-3 CASSEGTGGIYNEQFF TGTGCCAGCAGCGAGGGGACAGGGGGGATCTACAATGAGCAGTTCTTC
TRBD1 . 16 TRBJ1-2 TRBV4-3 CASSQLAAGGNYGYTF TGCGCCAGCAGCCAGCTCGCGGCAGGGGGAAACTATGGCTACACCTTC
. once 14 TRBJ1-1 TRBV12-5 CASAPGLGRVEAFF TGTGCTAGTGCCCCGGGTTTGGGGAGAGTTGAAGCTTTCTTT
. . 17 TRBJ1-3 TRBV6-6 CASSPPAGQNSGNTIYF TGTGCCAGCAGTCCTCCGGCAGGACAAAACTCTGGAAACACCATATATTTT
. once 13 TRBJ2-1 TRBV5-1 CASSLVLGHEQFF TGCGCCAGCAGCTTGGTACTGGGCCATGAGCAGTTCTTC
TRBD1 many 14 TRBJ1-3 TRBV5-4 CASRRTGVGNTIYF TGTGCCAGCAGGCGGACAGGGGTCGGAAACACCATATATTTT
. . 14 TRBJ1-1 TRBV21-1 CASSKVLTGDGAFF TGTGCCAGCAGCAAAGTGCTGACAGGGGATGGAGCTTTCTTT
TRBD1 . 17 TRBJ1-4 TRBV28 CASSSLGQGLANEKLFF TGTGCCAGCAGTTCCCTTGGACAGGGGCTAGCTAATGAAAAACTGTTTTTT
. few 12 TRBJ1-2 TRBV29-1 CSARDNLSGYTF TGCAGCGCCCGGGACAACCTGAGTGGCTACACCTTC
. . 16 TRBJ2-7 TRBV7-2 CASSSRPGTLSYEQYF TGTGCCAGCAGCTCCCGACCAGGGACACTCTCCTACGAGCAGTACTTC